This T cell receptor beta chain was observed in a study of T-cell reconstitution after alpha-beta-depleted transplantation in children. A TCRbeta library incorporating unique molecular identifiers was prepared. Via MiXCR, TCRdb re-called the PCR reads, giving one row per CDR3 protein. Of a few hundred thousand distinct CDR3 sequences detected, around 13% appear once; the ten largest clones hold around 2%. To note about this clonotype: As yet, its antigen is unknown.

Per the germline V gene, CDR1 is ENHRY and CDR2 is SYGVKD. V lost 6 bases and J 0 bases, leaving 9 bases between the germline ends. CDR3 length equals 13 residues. Study-wide findings and caveats: Newly produced T cells mostly provided counts and TCRbeta diversity after one year, as hyperexpanded clones declined.

This clonotype was obtained from a male patient aged 10 to 17 who had a stem cell transplant for acute myeloid leukemia, so the T cells may come from the graft donor. This specimen consisted of PBMCs, mostly from graft donor cells, obtained 360 days after TCRalphabeta/CD19-depleted stem cell transplant. The chain combines TRBV10-3 with TRBJ2-7; no firm D call. CDR3 coding DNA: TGTGCCATCAGGGAAATCAGCTCCTACGAGCAGTACTTC. It is translated as CAIREISSYEQYF.